This TCR beta chain was recorded in a study of blood T cells in healthy people across ages. PCR was performed a second time for about 7 to 12 cycles using a sample-barcoded 5' primer and a J-beta primer mix. Each of the cDNA molecules was tagged by a template-switch adaptor with 12 random nucleotides. TCRdb independently ran MiXCR on the 5' RACE reads; one entry per CDR3 protein. Of roughly 1.5 million distinct CDR3 sequences listed, roughly 43% are singletons. This clonotype was counted a few times. The germline V and J ends were trimmed by 5 bases and 4 bases, with 19 bases remaining between them. CDR1 is SEHNR and CDR2 is FQNEAQ in the germline V gene (reference sequence). CDR3 length: 16 amino acids.

The TCR was taken from a woman under 30 in good health. The sample taken for sequencing was blood. V is TRBV7-9 and J is TRBJ2-3; D might be TRBD1 (6 bases). DNA for the CDR3: TGTGCCAGCAGCCCGGGGACACATTCGCCCCCAGATACGCAGTATTTT. This sequence encodes CASSPGTHSPPDTQYF.